This entry is about one T cell receptor (beta chain). What it binds is not known. The sample originates from a study of Tregs in tolerant kidney transplant recipients. Points from the study as a whole: Findings come from small patient numbers and require larger validation. No direct test of biological reproducibility was done here.

Thawed PBMCs were FACS-sorted into unstimulated CD4+CD25+CD127- regulatory T cells, CD4+CD25- non-regulatory cells, CD4 and CD8 cells. The CDR3 has 14 amino acids. Germline lookup yields CDR1 KGHSH and CDR2 LQKENI. V shed 3 bases and J 4 bases; nucleotides not matched to a gene: 6. Generated by immunoSEQ multiplex PCR, the TCRdb table keeps only in-frame clones and is missing some. This table holds about 120,000 clones, around 94% found once. The V and J genes are TRBV18 and TRBJ2-7; 7 bases map to TRBD2. Material for sequencing was CD4+ T cells from blood. This sequence originates from a human donor in good health. The CDR3 is CASSPMAGAYEQYF. Here the CDR3 DNA reads TGTGCCAGCTCACCCATGGCGGGAGCTTACGAGCAGTACTTC.